This T cell receptor (beta chain) was recorded in a study of OX40 agonist ivuxolimab in advanced cancers. Study-level information: The dose-escalation cohort was over 65% male, with a mean age of around 60 years, ranging about 23 to 79.

For this clone: Its target is unknown.

Germline CDR1 is SGHTS and CDR2 is YDEGEE. The CDR3 has 14 residues. The V segment lost 5 bases and the J segment 5 bases; nucleotides outside the gene matches: 5. TCRdb's table, derived via immunoSEQ multiplex PCR, lists solely in-frame clones and lacks some. The table has 60,000 to 75,000 clones, less than 90% seen once. General study findings and limits: The study observed clonal expansion of CD4+ and CD8+ blood T cells by week 6 at 0.1 to 3.0 mg/kg.

Sequenced material: CD4+ or CD8+ T cells sorted from blood, taken in a trial of the OX40 agonist ivuxolimab. V usage is TRBV5-8 and J usage is TRBJ2-3; 10 bases fit TRBD2. The origin of this receptor is an adult with an advanced solid tumor such as melanoma, head and neck, liver or kidney cancer. CDR3 in amino acids: CASSRLAGVDTQYF. CDR3 DNA sequence: TGTGCCAGCAGTAGGCTAGCGGGGGTAGATACGCAGTATTTT.